What follows is one T cell receptor beta chain and its context. With 2 bases removed from V and 3 bases from J, the gap between germline ends came to 15 bases. The CDR3 contains 15 residues. Germline V gene lookup returns CDR1 SGDLS and CDR2 YYNGEE. The sample originates from a study of T cell clonotyping in hematopoietic cell transplantation. TCRdb's copy holds only in-frame clones and misses some; the assay was immunoSEQ multiplex PCR. The sample holds about 9,000 clones, approximately 79% seen once. Time point meaning: recipient sample about 28 days before transplant, after cytoreduction. Recipient blood drawn about 28 days pretransplant and days 30, 100, 180 after.

This sequence joins TRBV9 and TRBJ2-7; possible D gene TRBD1, 7 bases. This TCR was sampled from a man aged 60 to 69 with acute myeloid leukemia. Some clones in this sample may be carry-over from other donors' samples. Here the sequenced sample was peripheral blood mononuclear cells, taken before stem cell transplant. The CDR3 loop is CASSVWGDSDYEQYF. The CDR3 nucleotides read TGTGCCAGCAGCGTTTGGGGGGACAGTGACTACGAGCAGTACTTC.